What follows describes a single T cell receptor beta chain. What it binds is unknown. Per the germline V gene, CDR1 is MGHRA and CDR2 is YSYEKL. The CDR3 totals 14 residues. The V gene end was trimmed by 4 bases and the J gene end by 8 bases; junction bases not matched to a gene: 6. Researchers ran the PCR with 60 Vbeta and 13 Jbeta primers. Profiled with immunoSEQ multiplex PCR; TCRdb holds only in-frame clones, not every one. The sample consists of around 140,000 clones, around 78% of them appearing once. The data stem from a study of cytomegalovirus exposure and HLA in healthy donors. Whole-study results and caveats: The study listed around 150 cytomegalovirus-associated TCR beta chains. From TCR beta sequences, most subjects' HLA-A and HLA-B alleles were reportedly predicted accurately.

The sequenced sample was PBMCs. The V gene is TRBV4-1, the J gene TRBJ1-2; 11 bases are shared with TRBD1. The origin of this receptor is a man aged 35 to 55 in good health and CMV-seronegative. The CDR3 DNA is TGCGCCAGCAGCCCCGGACAGGGGGCTATCGGCTACACCTTC. It yields the protein CASSPGQGAIGYTF.